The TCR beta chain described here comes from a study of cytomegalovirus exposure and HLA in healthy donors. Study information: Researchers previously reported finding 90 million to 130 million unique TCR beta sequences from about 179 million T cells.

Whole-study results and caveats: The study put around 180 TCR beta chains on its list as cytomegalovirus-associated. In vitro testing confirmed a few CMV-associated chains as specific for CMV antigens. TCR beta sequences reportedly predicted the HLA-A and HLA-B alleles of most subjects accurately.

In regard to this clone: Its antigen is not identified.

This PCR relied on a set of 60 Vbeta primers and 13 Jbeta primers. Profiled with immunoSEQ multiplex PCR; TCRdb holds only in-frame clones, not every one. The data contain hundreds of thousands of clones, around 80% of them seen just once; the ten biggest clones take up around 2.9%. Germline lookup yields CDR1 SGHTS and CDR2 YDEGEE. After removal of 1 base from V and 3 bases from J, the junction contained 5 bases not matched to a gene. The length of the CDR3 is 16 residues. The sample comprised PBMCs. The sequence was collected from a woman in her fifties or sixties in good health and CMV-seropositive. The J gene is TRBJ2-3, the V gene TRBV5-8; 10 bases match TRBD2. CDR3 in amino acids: CASSLPSGRFTDTQYF. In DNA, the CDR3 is TGTGCCAGCAGCTTGCCTAGCGGGAGATTTACAGATACGCAGTATTTT. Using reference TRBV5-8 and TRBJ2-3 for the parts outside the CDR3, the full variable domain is EAGVTQSPTHLIKTRGQQATLRCSPISGHTSVYWYQQALGLGLQFLLWYDEGEERNRGNFPPRFSGRQFPNYSSELNVNALELEDSALYLCASSLPSGRFTDTQYFGPGTRLTVL.